This T cell receptor beta chain was obtained from a study of PD-1 blockade in classical Hodgkin lymphoma. Study-wide results and caveats: Exclusion was applied to patients who started nivolumab under 1 year after ASCT. Baseline diversity was lower in partial responders and progressors than complete responders.

The CDR3 is 13 residues long. Trimming shortened V by 0 bases and J by 1 base, and 2 bases separated the two germline ends. Germline values: CDR1 MNHNS, CDR2 SASEGT. Patients all relapsed after autologous stem cell transplantation, and there was variation in brentuximab vedotin exposure. A note on this clone: Its antigen is as yet unknown.

Sequencing was performed with immunoSEQ multiplex PCR; in TCRdb, only in-frame clones are kept and a portion is missing. The profile shows 150,000 or so clones, just under 80% of them singletons. The sequence derives from a human donor with classical Hodgkin lymphoma. The chain couples TRBV6-1 to TRBJ2-3; D unclear. The specimen comprised peripheral blood mononuclear cells (PBMCs), sampled before the second cycle of nivolumab. The CDR3 here is CASSEAGTDTQYF. CDR3 coding DNA: TGTGCCAGCAGTGAAGCAGGCACAGATACGCAGTATTTT.